This T cell receptor (beta chain) was retrieved from a study of cytomegalovirus exposure and HLA in healthy donors. General observations from the study: The classifier, whose performance was assessed in both the original and validation cohorts, reportedly diagnosed cytomegalovirus status with high specificity and sensitivity. The authors assumed roughly uniform sequencing depth across donors for presence/absence analyses. In a later analysis, TCR association rates varied by HLA locus: DRB1 most, HLA-C fewest.

Regarding this clone: The antigen remains unidentified.

The primer mix had 60 Vbeta and 13 Jbeta primers. Here immunoSEQ multiplex PCR was the method, and the copy in TCRdb shows in-frame clones only, minus some. Among some 110,000 clones, about 78% were seen once, and the ten largest hold under 1.5%. V was pared by 5 bases and J by 4 bases, with 6 bases of the junction left unmatched. In germline, CDR1 is MDHEN, CDR2 SYDVKM. The CDR3 is 15 residues long. Donors counted as nominally healthy when sampled, yet unrecorded immune exposures were likely. The TCR comes from a man aged 25 to 45 in good health and CMV-seronegative. The specimen sequenced was PBMCs. The chain recombines TRBV28 with TRBJ1-5, with 9 bases fitting TRBD1. CDR3 nucleotides: TGTGCCAGCAGTACGGGACAGGGTGTTAATCAGCCCCAGCATTTT. Translation: CASSTGQGVNQPQHF.